This TCR beta chain was sequenced in a study of CD8 T cells in Susac syndrome. The V gene's germline CDR1 is LGHNA and CDR2 YSLEER. V gave up 0 bases and J gave up 7 bases, with 7 bases separating them. The CDR3 loop spans 13 amino acids. Sequencing of TCR beta drew on CD8+ and CD4+ T cells from blood. Random hexamers were used to reverse transcribe an amount of about 0.5 to 1 ug RNA. MiXCR, run by TCRdb on the immunoSEQ multiplex PCR reads, gives a single entry per CDR3 protein. Of more than 150,000 distinct CDR3 sequences detected, 90% to 95% appear once; the ten largest clones hold around 0.14%. The rearrangement uses TRBV4-3 and TRBJ1-5; no firm D call. This TCR came from a human donor in good health. The sample was CD4+ T cells from PBMCs. CDR3 nucleotides: TGCGCCAGCAGCCAAGAAGTATCCCAGCCCCAGCATTTT. Residues: CASSQEVSQPQHF.